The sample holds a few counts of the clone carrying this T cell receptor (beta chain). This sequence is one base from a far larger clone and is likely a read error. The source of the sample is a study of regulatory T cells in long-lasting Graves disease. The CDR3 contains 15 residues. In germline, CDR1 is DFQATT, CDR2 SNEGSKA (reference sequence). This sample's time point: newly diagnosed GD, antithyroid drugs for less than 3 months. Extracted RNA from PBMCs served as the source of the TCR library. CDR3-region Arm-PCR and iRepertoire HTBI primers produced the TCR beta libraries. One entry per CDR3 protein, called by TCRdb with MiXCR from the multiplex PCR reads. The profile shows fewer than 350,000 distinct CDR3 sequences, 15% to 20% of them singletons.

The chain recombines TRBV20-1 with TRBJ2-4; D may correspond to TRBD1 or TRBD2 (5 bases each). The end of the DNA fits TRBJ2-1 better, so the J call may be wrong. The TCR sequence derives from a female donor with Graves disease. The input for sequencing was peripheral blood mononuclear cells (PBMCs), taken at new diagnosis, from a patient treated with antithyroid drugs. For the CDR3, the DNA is TGCAGTGCCACAACCGGGGCCCTCGAGGGCAATGGGCAGTTCTTC. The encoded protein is CSATTGALEGNGQFF.